A selection of T cell receptor beta chains follows, all from one sample in a study of siplizumab effects on memory and regulatory T cells. The assay was immunoSEQ multiplex PCR, and TCRdb's table has in-frame clones only and misses some. The table shows some 96,000 clones, with 80% to 95% occurring only once. Sequencing used CD4+ T cells sorted from blood. Receptor source: a human donor in good health. Both conserved end residues are part of each CDR3. D genes are given only for firm matches.

V	J	D	CDR3
TRBV7-9	TRBJ1-2	-	CASSLSGREIYGYTF
TRBV6-5	TRBJ1-1	-	CASSYWGTEAFF
TRBV7-2	TRBJ2-7	TRBD1	CASSLTGGAESAEQYF
TRBV28	TRBJ2-1	-	CASSFMWGSYNEQFF
TRBV6-1	TRBJ1-2	TRBD1	CASGQGYGYTF
TRBV7-3	TRBJ1-2	TRBD1	CASSPQGNYGYTF
TRBV19	TRBJ1-3	-	CASSISSGNTIYF
TRBV7-9	TRBJ2-5	-	CASSLDPRETQYF
TRBV2	TRBJ2-7	-	CASSVSTRVSDSYEQYF
TRBV10-3	TRBJ2-3	TRBD1	CAISDNDRGGTDTQYF
TRBV19	TRBJ1-1	TRBD1	CASRGQLNTEAFF
TRBV4-1	TRBJ2-3	TRBD2	CASSLSLSGGVADTQYF
TRBV6-5	TRBJ1-3	-	CASSRGAATGNTIYF
TRBV27	TRBJ1-2	TRBD1	CASSPQGAGGYTF
TRBV7-2	TRBJ1-2	-	CASSLPPDGYTF
TRBV9	TRBJ1-6	-	CASSPSPVSPLHF
TRBV6-1	TRBJ2-1	-	CASSDGRVSSYNEQFF
TRBV19	TRBJ2-3	-	CASSILSDTQYF
TRBV7-2	TRBJ1-6	-	CASGLWGRDSPLHF
TRBV14	TRBJ1-2	-	CASSHAPGLGGGYTF
TRBV7-2	TRBJ2-2	-	CASSLVTWDTGELFF